The 15 T cell receptor beta chains below all came from one sample that was sequenced in a study of early T cells in non-severe SARS-CoV-2 infection. TCRdb processed the 5' RACE reads anew with MiXCR; each CDR3 protein has one entry. Here the sample spans roughly 45,000 distinct CDR3 sequences, 11% being singletons. Source material: whole blood. Receptors originate from an adult who was a healthcare worker with PCR-confirmed SARS-CoV-2 infection or an uninfected control (not recorded which).

The chain joins TRBV18 to TRBJ1-3, with 8 bases matching TRBD1. Unmatched junction bases numbered 5, after V lost 2 bases and J lost 2 bases. Germline assignment: CDR1 KGHSH and CDR2 LQKENI. The CDR3 has 16 amino acids. This CDR3 is CASSPMDRAPGNTIYF. CDR3 nucleotide sequence: TGTGCCAGCTCACCAATGGACAGGGCCCCTGGAAACACCATATATTTT.

This clonotype was counted a few times. The gene calls are TRBV19 and TRBJ2-2; D may correspond to TRBD1 or TRBD2 (5 bases each). CDR1 LNHDA and CDR2 SQIVND come from the germline V gene (reference sequence). The V end was cut by 7 bases, the J end by 3 bases, with 15 bases between. This CDR3 spans 15 amino acids. CDR3 DNA: TGTGCCAGTACCCGGGGCAGAAAGTACACCGGGGAGCTGTTTTTT. It is translated as CASTRGRKYTGELFF.

This clonotype has a handful of counts. The chain couples TRBV20-1 to TRBJ2-1; 13 bases align to TRBD2. This CDR3 is built from 16 residues. V gave up 5 bases and J gave up 8 bases; unmatched junction bases: 12. CDR1 DFQATT and CDR2 SNEGSKA come from the germline V gene (reference sequence). The CDR3 DNA is TGCAGTGCTGGAGCGATACTAGCGGGAGGGCCGGATGAGCAGTTCTTC. Amino acid sequence: CSAGAILAGGPDEQFF.

This clonotype was observed a handful of times. V and J are TRBV29-1 and TRBJ2-1, with a tentative D call TRBD2 (6 bases). The CDR3 is 13 amino acids. V was clipped by 4 bases and J by 7 bases, with 14 bases between them. Germline assignment: CDR1 SQVTM and CDR2 ANQGSEA. The CDR3 DNA reads as TGCAGCGTTGGTTGGAGGGTCGGGAATGAGCAGTTCTTC. It codes for CSVGWRVGNEQFF.

At least ten counts were recorded for this clonotype. The V call is TRBV30, the J call TRBJ2-1; D is uncertain. CDR3 length equals 12 residues. Germline assignment: CDR1 GTSNPN and CDR2 SVGIG (reference sequence). The V end was cut by 4 bases, the J end by 5 bases, with 9 bases between. The CDR3, as DNA: TGTGCCTGGAACGTCGTAAACAATGAGCAGTTCTTC. Protein sequence: CAWNVVNNEQFF.

The table lists this clonotype with many counts. This chain links TRBV29-1 with TRBJ2-5; 8 bases map to TRBD2. After removal of 5 bases from V and 4 bases from J, the junction contained 9 bases not matched to a gene. This CDR3 spans 14 amino acids. The germline CDR1 and CDR2 sequences are SQVTM and ANQGSEA. The CDR3 nucleotides read TGCAGCGTTCGGTCGGGAGGGCCTGGAGAGACCCAGTACTTC. Its protein is CSVRSGGPGETQYF.

At least ten counts were recorded for this clonotype. The chain carries TRBV28 and TRBJ2-7, with 8 nucleotides matching TRBD1. Germline V gene lookup returns CDR1 MDHEN and CDR2 SYDVKM. The CDR3 covers 16 residues. The V segment lost 0 bases and the J segment 4 bases; nucleotides outside the gene matches: 8. The CDR3, as DNA: TGTGCCAGCAGTTTATGGTCGCCAGGGGGCCAGTACGAGCAGTACTTC. Protein sequence: CASSLWSPGGQYEQYF.

This clonotype has at least ten counts. The CDR3 spells CASSLVLTGAQPQHF. CDR3 coding DNA: TGTGCCAGCAGCTTAGTCTTGACCGGGGCCCAGCCCCAGCATTTT. The chain carries TRBV7-2 and TRBJ1-5, with a weak D call TRBD1 (5 bases). The V end lost 1 base, the J end lost 7 bases, and 14 bases lay between the germline ends. The CDR3 spans 15 residues. The V gene's germline CDR1 is SGHTA and CDR2 FQGNSA. Drawing the rest from reference TRBV7-2 and TRBJ1-5, the complete variable domain is GAGVSQSPSNKVTEKGKDVELRCDPISGHTALYWYRQSLGQGLEFLIYFQGNSAPDKSGLPSDRFSAERTGGSVSTLTIQRTQQEDSAVYLCASSLVLTGAQPQHFGDGTRLSIL.

This clonotype has only a few counts. The chain uses TRBV12-3 or TRBV12-4 and TRBJ2-5; no reliable D call. V was shortened by 3 bases and J by 5 bases, with 4 bases between the two germline ends. This CDR3 region has 11 residues. CDR3 nucleotides: TGTGCCAGCAGTTTTTCGGAGACCCAGTACTTC. It translates to CASSFSETQYF.

The chain recombines TRBV4-2 with TRBJ2-7, with TRBD2 matching 9 bases. In germline, CDR1 is LGHNA, CDR2 YNFKEQ. CDR3 length equals 14 residues. V shed 4 bases, J shed 3 bases, and the junction held 4 bases outside the gene matches. CDR3 sequence: CASSREREDYEQYF. Here the CDR3 DNA reads TGTGCCAGCAGCCGAGAGCGGGAGGACTACGAGCAGTACTTC.

The V call is TRBV28, the J call TRBJ1-5; TRBD1 agrees at 7 bases. The CDR3 covers 17 residues. Per germline, CDR1 MDHEN and CDR2 SYDVKM. V shed 3 bases, J shed 8 bases, and the junction held 16 bases outside the gene matches. CDR3 sequence: CASSFYPLGQAVKPQHF. In DNA form, the CDR3 reads TGTGCCAGCAGTTTCTATCCCCTTGGACAGGCGGTAAAGCCCCAGCATTTT.

This clonotype was found many times. This chain uses TRBV5-6 with TRBJ2-3, with 9 bases identical to TRBD1. The CDR3 length is 15 residues. Germline V gene data show CDR1 as SGHDT and CDR2 as YYEEEE. Losses at the gene ends were 4 bases for V and 6 bases for J; bases not matched to a gene: 9. CDR3 coding DNA: TGTGCCAGCAGCCAGTCCCGGGACAGGGTTGATACGCAGTATTTT. Its translation: CASSQSRDRVDTQYF. Supplemented by reference TRBV5-6 and TRBJ2-3, the full variable domain reads DAGVTQSPTHLIKTRGQQVTLRCSPKSGHDTVSWYQQALGQGPQFIFQYYEEEERQRGNFPDRFSGHQFPNYSSELNVNALLLGDSALYLCASSQSRDRVDTQYFGPGTRLTVL.

Turning to this clonotype: A read error may explain this, as a much larger clone is one base away. The genes are TRBV10-3 and TRBJ1-1, with TRBD1 matching over 8 bases. After removal of 7 bases from V and 0 bases from J, the junction contained 13 bases not matched to a gene. Germline lookup yields CDR1 ENHRY and CDR2 SYGVKD. The CDR3 totals 17 residues. The chain's CDR3 is CAINAGQGARMNTEAFF. CDR3 bases: TGTGCCATCAATGCGGGGCAGGGGGCGCGAATGAACACTGAAGCTTTCTTT.

This clonotype was detected a few times. The rearrangement uses TRBV7-9 and TRBJ1-1; 9 bases map to TRBD1. The CDR3 loop spans 17 amino acids. Germline CDR1 SEHNR, CDR2 FQNEAQ (reference sequence). V was pared by 5 bases and J by 3 bases, with 13 bases of the junction left unmatched. The CDR3 sequence: CASSPSGGQGRDTEAFF. CDR3 nucleotide sequence: TGTGCCAGCAGCCCCAGCGGCGGACAGGGGAGAGACACTGAAGCTTTCTTT.

This clonotype has at least ten counts. CDR3 sequence (DNA): TGTGCCAGCAGGGTTCAAGGAGGAAATTCACCCCTCCACTTT. It encodes CASRVQGGNSPLHF. The V call is TRBV2, the J call TRBJ1-6, with no clear D. The germline V gene has CDR1 SNHLY and CDR2 FYNNEI. V lost 6 bases to trimming and J lost 7 bases, with 13 bases between them. The CDR3 spans 14 residues.